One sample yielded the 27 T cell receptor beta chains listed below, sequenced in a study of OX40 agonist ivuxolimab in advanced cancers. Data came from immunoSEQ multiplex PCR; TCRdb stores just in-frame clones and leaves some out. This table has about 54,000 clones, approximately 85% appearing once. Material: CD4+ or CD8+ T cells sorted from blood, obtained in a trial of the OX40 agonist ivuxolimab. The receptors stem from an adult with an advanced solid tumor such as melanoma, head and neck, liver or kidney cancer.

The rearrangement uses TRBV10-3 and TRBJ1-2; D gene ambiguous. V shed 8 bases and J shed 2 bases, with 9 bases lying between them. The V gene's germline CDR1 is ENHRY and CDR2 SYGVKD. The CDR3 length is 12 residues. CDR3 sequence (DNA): TGTGCCATCGTACAGCCCAACTATGGCTACACCTTC. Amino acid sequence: CAIVQPNYGYTF.

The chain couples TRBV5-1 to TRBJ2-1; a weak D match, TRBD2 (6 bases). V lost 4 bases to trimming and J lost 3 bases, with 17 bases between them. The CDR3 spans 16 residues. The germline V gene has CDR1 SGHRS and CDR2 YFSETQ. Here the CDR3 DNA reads TGCGCCAGCAGCCCCCGGGGAGGCGGGGTCTACAATGAGCAGTTCTTC. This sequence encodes CASSPRGGGVYNEQFF.

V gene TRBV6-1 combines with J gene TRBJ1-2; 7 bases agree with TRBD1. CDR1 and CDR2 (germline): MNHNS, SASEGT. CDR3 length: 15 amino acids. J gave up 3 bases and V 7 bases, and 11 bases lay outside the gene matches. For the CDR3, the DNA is TGTGCCAGCATTTTGACAGGGCGGGGGGACTATGGCTACACCTTC. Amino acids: CASILTGRGDYGYTF.

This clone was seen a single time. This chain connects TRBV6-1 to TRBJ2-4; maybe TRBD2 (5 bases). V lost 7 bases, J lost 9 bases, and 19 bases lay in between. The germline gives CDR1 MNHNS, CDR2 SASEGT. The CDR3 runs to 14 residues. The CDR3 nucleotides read TGTGCCAGCAAAGCCGGTGCGGGTAGGGTCATTCAGTACTTC. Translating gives CASKAGAGRVIQYF.

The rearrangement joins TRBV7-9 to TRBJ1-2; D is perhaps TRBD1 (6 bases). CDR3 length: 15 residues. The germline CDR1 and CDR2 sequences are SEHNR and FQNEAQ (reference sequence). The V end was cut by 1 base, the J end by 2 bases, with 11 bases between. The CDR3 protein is CASSLGPGANYGYTF. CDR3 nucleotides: TGTGCCAGCAGCTTAGGCCCGGGGGCGAACTATGGCTACACCTTC.

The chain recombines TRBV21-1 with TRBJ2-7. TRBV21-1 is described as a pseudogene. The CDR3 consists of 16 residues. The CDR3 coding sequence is TGTGCCAGCAGCAAAGAAGAGGGGGGACGATCCTCACCCCAGTACTTC. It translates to CASSKEEGGRSSPQYF.

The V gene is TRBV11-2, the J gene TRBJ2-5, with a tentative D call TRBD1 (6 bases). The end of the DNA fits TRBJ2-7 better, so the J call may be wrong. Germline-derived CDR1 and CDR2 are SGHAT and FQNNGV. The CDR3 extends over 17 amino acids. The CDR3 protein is CASSLQRWDTDFYEQYF. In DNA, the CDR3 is TGTGCCAGCAGCCTCCAGAGATGGGACACAGATTTCTACGAGCAGTACTTC.

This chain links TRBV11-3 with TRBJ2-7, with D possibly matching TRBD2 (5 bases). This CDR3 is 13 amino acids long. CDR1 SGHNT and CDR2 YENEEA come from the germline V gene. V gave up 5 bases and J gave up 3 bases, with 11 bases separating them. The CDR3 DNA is TGTGCCAGCAGCCCCGGGGTTCACTACGAGCAGTACTTC. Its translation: CASSPGVHYEQYF.

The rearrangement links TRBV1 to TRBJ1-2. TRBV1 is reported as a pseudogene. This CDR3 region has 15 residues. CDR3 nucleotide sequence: TGCACCAGCAGCCAAGAAGGTTCGGGGATCTATGGCTACACCTTC. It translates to CTSSQEGSGIYGYTF.

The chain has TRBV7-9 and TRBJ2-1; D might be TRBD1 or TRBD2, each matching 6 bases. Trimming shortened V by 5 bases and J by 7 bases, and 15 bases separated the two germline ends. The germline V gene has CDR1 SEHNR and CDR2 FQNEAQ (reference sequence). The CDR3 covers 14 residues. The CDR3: CASSRPEGGNEQFF. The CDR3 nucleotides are TGTGCCAGCAGCCGACCCGAAGGGGGGAATGAGCAGTTCTTC.

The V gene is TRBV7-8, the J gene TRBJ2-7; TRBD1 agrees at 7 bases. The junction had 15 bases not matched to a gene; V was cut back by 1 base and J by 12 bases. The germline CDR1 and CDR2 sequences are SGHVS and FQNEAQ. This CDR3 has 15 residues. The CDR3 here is CASSLGQGEGFSGYF. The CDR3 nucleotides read TGTGCCAGCAGCTTAGGTCAGGGGGAAGGGTTCAGCGGGTACTTC.

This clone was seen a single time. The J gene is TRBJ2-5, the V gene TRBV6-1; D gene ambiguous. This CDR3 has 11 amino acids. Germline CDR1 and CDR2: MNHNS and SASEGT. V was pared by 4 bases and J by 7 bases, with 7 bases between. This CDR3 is CASSGTVTQYF. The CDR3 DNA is TGTGCCAGCAGTGGGACGGTGACCCAGTACTTC.

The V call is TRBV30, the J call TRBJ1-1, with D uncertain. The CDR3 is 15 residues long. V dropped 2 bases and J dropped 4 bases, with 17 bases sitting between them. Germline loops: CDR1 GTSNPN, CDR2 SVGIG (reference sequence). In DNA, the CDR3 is TGTGCCTGGAGTACGGGCCCCCCCAAGGGCACTGAAGCTTTCTTT. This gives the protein CAWSTGPPKGTEAFF.

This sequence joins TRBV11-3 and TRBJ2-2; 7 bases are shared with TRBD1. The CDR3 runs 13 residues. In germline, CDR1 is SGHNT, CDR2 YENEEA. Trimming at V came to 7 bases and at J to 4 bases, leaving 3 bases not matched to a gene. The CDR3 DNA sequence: TGTGCCAGCAAGGGGGCGAGCACCGGGGAGCTGTTTTTT. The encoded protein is CASKGASTGELFF.

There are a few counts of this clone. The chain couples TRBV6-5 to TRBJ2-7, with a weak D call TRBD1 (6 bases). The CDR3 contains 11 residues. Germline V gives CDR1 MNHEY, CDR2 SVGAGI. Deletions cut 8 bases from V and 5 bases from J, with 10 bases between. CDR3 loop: CASGQGNEQYF. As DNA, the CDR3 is TGTGCCAGCGGTCAGGGGAACGAGCAGTACTTC.

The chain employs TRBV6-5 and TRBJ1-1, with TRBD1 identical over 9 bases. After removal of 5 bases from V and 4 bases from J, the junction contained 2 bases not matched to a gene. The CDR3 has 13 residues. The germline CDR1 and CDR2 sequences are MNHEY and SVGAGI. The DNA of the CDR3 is TGTGCCAGCAGTACAGGGGGCGGCACTGAAGCTTTCTTT. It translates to CASSTGGGTEAFF.

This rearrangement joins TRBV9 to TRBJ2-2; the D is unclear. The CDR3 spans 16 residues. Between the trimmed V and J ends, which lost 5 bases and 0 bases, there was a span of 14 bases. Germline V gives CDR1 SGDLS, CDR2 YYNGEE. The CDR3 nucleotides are TGTGCCAGCAGTATAGGTCCTAGAGCGAACACCGGGGAGCTGTTTTTT. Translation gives CASSIGPRANTGELFF.

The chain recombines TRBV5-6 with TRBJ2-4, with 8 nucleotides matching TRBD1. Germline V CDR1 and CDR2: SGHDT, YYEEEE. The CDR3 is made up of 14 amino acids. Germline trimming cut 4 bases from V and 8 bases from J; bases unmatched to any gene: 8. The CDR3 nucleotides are TGTGCCAGCAGCCCTGAGACAGGGGTGGACATTCAGTACTTC. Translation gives CASSPETGVDIQYF.

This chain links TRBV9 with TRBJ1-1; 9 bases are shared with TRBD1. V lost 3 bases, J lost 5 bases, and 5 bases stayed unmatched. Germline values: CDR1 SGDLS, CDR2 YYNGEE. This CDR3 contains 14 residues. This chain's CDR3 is CASSADRGTTEAFF. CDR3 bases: TGTGCCAGCAGCGCCGACAGGGGGACGACTGAAGCTTTCTTT.

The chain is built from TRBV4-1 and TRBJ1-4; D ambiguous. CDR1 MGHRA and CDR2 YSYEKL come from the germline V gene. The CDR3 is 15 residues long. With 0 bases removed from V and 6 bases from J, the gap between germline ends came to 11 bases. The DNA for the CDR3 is TGCGCCAGCAGCCAAGACGGCAGCGGAGATGAAAAACTGTTTTTT. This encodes CASSQDGSGDEKLFF.

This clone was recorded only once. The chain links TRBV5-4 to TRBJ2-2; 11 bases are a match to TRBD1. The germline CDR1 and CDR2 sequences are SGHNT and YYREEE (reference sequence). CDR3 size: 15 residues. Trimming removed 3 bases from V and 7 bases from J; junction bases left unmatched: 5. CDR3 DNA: TGTGCCAGCAGCTCCCGGACAGGGGGCCACGGGGAGCTGTTTTTT. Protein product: CASSSRTGGHGELFF.

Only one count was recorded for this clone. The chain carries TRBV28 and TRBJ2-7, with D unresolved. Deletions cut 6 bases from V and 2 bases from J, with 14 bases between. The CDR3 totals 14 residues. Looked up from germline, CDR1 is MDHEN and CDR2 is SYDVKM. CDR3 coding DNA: TGTGCCAGCAGGCAAGGATCTAGAGCCTACGAGCAGTACTTC. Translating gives CASRQGSRAYEQYF.

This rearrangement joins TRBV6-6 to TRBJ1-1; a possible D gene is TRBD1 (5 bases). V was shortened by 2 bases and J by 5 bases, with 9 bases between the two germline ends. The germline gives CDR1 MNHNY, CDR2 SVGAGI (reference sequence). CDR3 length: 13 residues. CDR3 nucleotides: TGTGCCAGCAGTTACGCACGGGGGACTGAAGCTTTCTTT. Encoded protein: CASSYARGTEAFF.

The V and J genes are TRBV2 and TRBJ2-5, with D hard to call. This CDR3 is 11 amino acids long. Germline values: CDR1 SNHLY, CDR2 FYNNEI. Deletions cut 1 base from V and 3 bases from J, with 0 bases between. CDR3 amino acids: CASSEEETQYF. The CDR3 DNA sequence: TGTGCCAGCAGTGAAGAAGAGACCCAGTACTTC.

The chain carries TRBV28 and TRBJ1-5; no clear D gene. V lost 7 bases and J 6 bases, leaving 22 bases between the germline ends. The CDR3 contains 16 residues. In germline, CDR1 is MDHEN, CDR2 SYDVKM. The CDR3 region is CASNFILGVRGQPQHF. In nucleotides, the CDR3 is TGTGCCAGCAATTTTATACTTGGGGTTCGGGGTCAGCCCCAGCATTTT. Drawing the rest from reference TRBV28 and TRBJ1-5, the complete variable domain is DVKVTQSSRYLVKRTGEKVFLECVQDMDHENMFWYRQDPGLGLRLIYFSYDVKMKEKGDIPEGYSVSREKKERFSLILESASTNQTSMYLCASNFILGVRGQPQHFGDGTRLSIL.

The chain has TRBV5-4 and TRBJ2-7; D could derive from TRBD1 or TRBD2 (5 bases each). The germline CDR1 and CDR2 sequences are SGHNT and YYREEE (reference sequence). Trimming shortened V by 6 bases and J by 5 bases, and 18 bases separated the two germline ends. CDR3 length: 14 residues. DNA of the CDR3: TGTGCCAGCAACCCGGGGCCTCGGCTCGACGAGCAGTACTTC. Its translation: CASNPGPRLDEQYF.

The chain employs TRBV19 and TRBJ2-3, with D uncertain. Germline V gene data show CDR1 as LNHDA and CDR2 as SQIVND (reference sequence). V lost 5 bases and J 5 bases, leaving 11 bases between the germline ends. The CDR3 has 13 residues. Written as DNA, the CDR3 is TGTGCCAGTAGTCTCAATCCCCTAGATACGCAGTATTTT. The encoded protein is CASSLNPLDTQYF.